These T cell receptor beta chains were read from a single sample in a study of T cell changes during pregnancy in multiple sclerosis. Measured with immunoSEQ multiplex PCR; TCRdb has only the in-frame clones, and not every one. This table holds roughly 52,000 clones, approximately 90% found once. The starting material was CD4+ T cells from peripheral blood mononuclear cells, obtained in the first trimester of pregnancy. The receptors were gathered from a female donor with multiple sclerosis, enrolled in a pregnancy study. CDR3s leave out the opening cysteine and the closing phenylalanine or tryptophan. Fields, in order: V gene, J gene, CDR3 protein.

>TRBV19|TRBJ2-1
ASSLRGRDNEQF
>TRBV12-5|TRBJ1-2
ASGLEDRLEGYT
>TRBV9|TRBJ2-7
ASNQRGDYEQY
>TRBV7-6|TRBJ1-2
ASSPTGVGYT
>TRBV30|TRBJ2-1
AWSAGTTTYNEQF
>TRBV9|TRBJ1-2
ASSVLDRAGAYGYT
>TRBV9|TRBJ1-3
ASSSGTAGNTIY
>TRBV9|TRBJ2-3
ASSILDKNTQY
>TRBV6-5|TRBJ2-2
ASRRRANTGELF
>TRBV11-3|TRBJ2-1
ASSPGAVLRNEQF
>TRBV28|TRBJ2-5
ASSLFASGRETQY
>TRBV28|TRBJ1-5
ASSFGTRSQQPQH
>TRBV4-1|TRBJ2-3
ASSQDSTSGWDTQY
>TRBV5-1|TRBJ2-1
ASREGQYTEQF
>TRBV5-1|TRBJ1-2
ASSPGPTGDGYT
>TRBV2|TRBJ2-7
ASRLGGVGNYEQY
>TRBV19|TRBJ2-5
ASRPTSVETQY
>TRBV5-1|TRBJ2-1
ASSSTGGPYNEQF
>TRBV5-1|TRBJ2-3
ASSLNTVGTISQY
>TRBV6-1|TRBJ2-5
ASSAGWTSGLH
>TRBV27|TRBJ2-5
ASKEWGRETQY
>TRBV6-5|TRBJ1-2
ASSYRQGLYGYT
>TRBV6-5|TRBJ2-7
ASRTWGGSSYEQY
>TRBV28|TRBJ2-5
ASSLWEKTQY
>TRBV6-1|TRBJ2-2
AIRLAGGSTGELF
>TRBV6-1|TRBJ1-2
ASRLQGDYGYT
>TRBV10-1|TRBJ2-7
ASSISSGFDEQY
>TRBV27|TRBJ1-1
ASNIRDRRNTEAF
>TRBV5-1|TRBJ1-4
ASPGGGSAPRDEKLF
>TRBV5-1|TRBJ2-5
ASSVDSGETQY
>TRBV28|TRBJ2-7
ASSTPGLAPHEQY
>TRBV4-1|TRBJ1-6
ASSQISRDRGRSGNSPLH
>TRBV6-5|TRBJ2-1
ASRKQAFSYNEQF
>TRBV2|TRBJ1-1
ASSEEAGRRNWEAF
>TRBV6-1|TRBJ1-1
ASRYQGWTNTEAF
>TRBV7-9|TRBJ2-5
ASSLRGSRETQY
>TRBV18|TRBJ2-5
ASSQGEETQY
>TRBV9|TRBJ2-7
ASSVATGSYEQY
>TRBV5-1|TRBJ2-7
ASGSGSSYEQY
>TRBV18|TRBJ1-6
ASSLQGAYNSPLH
>TRBV28|TRBJ2-3
ASRQGSGDTQY
>TRBV11-1|TRBJ1-2
ASSRGGAQGYT
>TRBV5-4|TRBJ2-7
ASSLTGRFEQY
>TRBV27|TRBJ2-1
ASSLLLAGDREQF
>TRBV4-1|TRBJ2-7
ASSQGQGTYEQY
>TRBV30|TRBJ2-1
ASASGRGLYNEQF
>TRBV30|TRBJ1-2
AWSPRVGTSANYGYT
>TRBV7-2|TRBJ2-1
ASSSVAGAYNNEQF
>TRBV9|TRBJ1-1
ASSVGPHTEAF
>TRBV28|TRBJ1-1
ASGKNRGRAF
>TRBV7-3|TRBJ1-6
ASSSTANSPLH
>TRBV28|TRBJ2-1
ASSFNRGRSYNEQF
>TRBV28|TRBJ1-4
ASSSVTGGNEKLF
>TRBV5-4|TRBJ1-1
ASSLRQGAGEAF
>TRBV5-1|TRBJ2-2
ASSLRTENTGELF